Each of the 8 T cell receptor beta chains below was sequenced from the same sample in a study of low-dose radiotherapy and immunotherapy resistance in tumors. First-strand cDNA relied on TRAV- and TRBV-specific primers spanning alpha and beta chains. With a constant-region primer and a V-primer adapter, TCRs were subjected to 20 PCR cycles of amplification. TCRdb analysed the reads with MiXCR anew, one entry per CDR3 protein. The sample lists approximately 9,000 distinct CDR3 sequences; roughly two thirds were seen once. The receptors derive from a human donor with advanced metastatic prostate, ovarian, gallbladder or colorectal cancer (not recorded which). This table probably holds off-target reads from a library built for another chain.

This clonotype was recorded only once. This sequence joins TRBV19 and TRBJ2-7, with 13 bases identical to TRBD2. V shed 4 bases and J 4 bases; nucleotides not matched to a gene: 7. The germline V gene has CDR1 LNHDA and CDR2 SQIVND (reference sequence). The CDR3 totals 16 residues. CDR3 region: CASSTRTSGSPYEQYF. In DNA form, the CDR3 reads TGTGCCAGTAGTACACGGACTAGCGGGAGTCCGTACGAGCAGTACTTC.

The chain has TRBV28 and TRBJ2-3; D might be TRBD2 (6 bases). Trimming left V 4 bases short and J 2 bases short, with 22 bases between. CDR1 MDHEN and CDR2 SYDVKM come from the germline V gene. The CDR3 is 18 residues long. The CDR3 coding sequence is TGTGCCAGCAGTTCCACCAGCGGGTGGGAACGGGCCACAGATACGCAGTATTTT. This translates into CASSSTSGWERATDTQYF.

The V and J genes are TRBV14 and TRBJ2-3; D not certain. In germline, CDR1 is SGHDN, CDR2 FVKESK. V shed 1 base and J shed 2 bases, with 13 bases lying between them. The CDR3 covers 16 residues. The CDR3: CASSQAVLTATDTQYF. As DNA, the CDR3 is TGTGCCAGCAGCCAAGCCGTCCTTACGGCCACAGATACGCAGTATTTT.

The chain joins TRBV29-1 to TRBJ1-5; TRBD1 agrees at 9 bases. Per the germline V gene, CDR1 is SQVTM and CDR2 is ANQGSEA. V shed 7 bases, J shed 7 bases, and the junction held 5 bases outside the gene matches. CDR3 length equals 12 residues. The CDR3 bases are TGCAGCGCCGGGGGACAGGGCCAGCCCCAGCATTTT. Translating gives CSAGGQGQPQHF.

This clonotype was counted only a few times. CDR3 coding DNA: TGCGCCAGCAGCCCTGGGGGGACAGCGAACACTGAAGCTTTCTTT. Translating gives CASSPGGTANTEAFF. The chain uses TRBV5-1 and TRBJ1-1, with 7 positions matching TRBD1. Germline trimming cut 4 bases from V and 1 base from J; bases unmatched to any gene: 7. Germline V gives CDR1 SGHRS, CDR2 YFSETQ. This CDR3 spans 15 amino acids.

V is TRBV7-8 and J is TRBJ2-2; D is perhaps TRBD2 (5 bases). The V end lost 5 bases, the J end lost 3 bases, and 16 bases lay between the germline ends. Looked up from germline, CDR1 is SGHVS and CDR2 is FQNEAQ. The CDR3 spans 16 residues. In DNA, the CDR3 is TGTGCCAGCAGCCTAGGGTCGGGGTGGGACACCGGGGAGCTGTTTTTT. It encodes CASSLGSGWDTGELFF.

In DNA, the CDR3 is TGTGCCAGCAGCTTGAGGTGGGGACAATTGAACACTGAAGCTTTCTTT. Amino acids: CASSLRWGQLNTEAFF. The chain carries TRBV7-2 and TRBJ1-1, with D possibly TRBD1 on 6 matching bases. Germline CDR1 SGHTA, CDR2 FQGNSA. V lost 3 bases and J lost 0, with 14 bases in between. The CDR3 length is 16 residues.

A few counts support this clonotype. The CDR3 coding sequence is TGTGCCAGCAGCCCCTCCACTCCACCCAATGAGCAGTTCTTC. The encoded protein is CASSPSTPPNEQFF. V and J are TRBV9 and TRBJ2-1; D is unresolved. The ends were cut back, 4 bases at V and 6 bases at J, with 14 bases in the middle. The CDR3 consists of 14 residues. Germline lookup yields CDR1 SGDLS and CDR2 YYNGEE.